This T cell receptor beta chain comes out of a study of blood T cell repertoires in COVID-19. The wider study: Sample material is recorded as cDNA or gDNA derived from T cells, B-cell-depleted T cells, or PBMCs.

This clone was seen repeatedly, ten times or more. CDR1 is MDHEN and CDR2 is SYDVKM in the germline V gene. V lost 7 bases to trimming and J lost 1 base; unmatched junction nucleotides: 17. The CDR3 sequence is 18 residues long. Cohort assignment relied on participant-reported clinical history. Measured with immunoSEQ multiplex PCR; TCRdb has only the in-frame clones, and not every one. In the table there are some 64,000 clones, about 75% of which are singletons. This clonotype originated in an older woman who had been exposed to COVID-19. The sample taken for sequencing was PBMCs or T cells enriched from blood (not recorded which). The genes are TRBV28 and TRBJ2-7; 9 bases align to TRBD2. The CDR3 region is CASTPKEGRLADSYEQYF. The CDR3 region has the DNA TGTGCCAGCACTCCCAAGGAGGGGCGACTAGCGGATTCCTACGAGCAGTACTTC.